The T cell receptor (beta chain) described here comes from a study of Ad26.COV2.S vaccination and SARS-CoV-2 variants. Study-level background: The vaccine Ad26.COV2.S was put into the muscle once, or twice with 56 days between.

The germline V gene has CDR1 MNHEY and CDR2 SMNVEV (reference sequence). V dropped 2 bases and J dropped 3; count of bases not matched to a gene: 5. The CDR3 covers 15 residues. Broader study findings: People who got the vaccine or the placebo had similar non-spike TCR breadth. After vaccination, substantial breadth of spike-specific CD8+ and CD4+ responses was reported.

Produced via immunoSEQ multiplex PCR; TCRdb's table is partial and in-frame only. This table has about 320,000 clones, 70% to 90% appearing once. As regards this clone: Antigen specificity is unknown.

Treatment described: around 19 received Ad26.COV2.S at low or high dose, single or two shots; several received placebo; per-sample allocation not given. It was on day 63 after the first vaccine or placebo injection that samples were taken. The shot given was an Ad26 vector that makes Wuhan-strain SARS-CoV-2 spike. The rearrangement joins TRBV27 to TRBJ2-7, with 9 bases lining up with TRBD1. The sequences come from peripheral blood, collected in a trial of Ad26.COV2.S vaccine versus placebo. The source of this sequence is a person aged 18 to 65 who received the Ad26.COV2.S COVID-19 vaccine or a placebo. For the CDR3, the DNA is TGTGCCAGCAGTTTACGGACAGGGGCCTACTACGAGCAGTACTTC. This encodes CASSLRTGAYYEQYF.